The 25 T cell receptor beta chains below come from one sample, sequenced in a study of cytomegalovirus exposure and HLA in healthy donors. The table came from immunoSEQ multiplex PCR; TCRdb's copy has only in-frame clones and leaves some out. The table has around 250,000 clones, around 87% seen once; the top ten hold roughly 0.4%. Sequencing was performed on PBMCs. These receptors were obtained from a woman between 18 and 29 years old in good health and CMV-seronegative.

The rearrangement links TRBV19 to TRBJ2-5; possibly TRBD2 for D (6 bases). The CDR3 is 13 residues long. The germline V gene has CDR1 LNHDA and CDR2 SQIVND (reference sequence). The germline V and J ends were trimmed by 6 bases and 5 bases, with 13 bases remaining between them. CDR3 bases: TGTGCCAGTAGCGGGACCGGAGGGGAGACCCAGTACTTC. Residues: CASSGTGGETQYF.

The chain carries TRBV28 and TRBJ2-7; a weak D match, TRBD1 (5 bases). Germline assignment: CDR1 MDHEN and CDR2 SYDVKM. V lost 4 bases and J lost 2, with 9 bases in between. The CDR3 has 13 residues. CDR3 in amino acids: CASSSTVAYEQYF. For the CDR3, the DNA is TGTGCCAGCAGTTCGACAGTCGCCTACGAGCAGTACTTC.

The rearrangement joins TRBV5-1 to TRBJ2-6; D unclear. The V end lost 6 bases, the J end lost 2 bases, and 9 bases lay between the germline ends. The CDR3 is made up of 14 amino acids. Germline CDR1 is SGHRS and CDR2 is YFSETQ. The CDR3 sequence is CASNRQTGANVLTF. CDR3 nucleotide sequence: TGCGCCAGCAATAGACAAACTGGGGCCAACGTCCTGACTTTC.

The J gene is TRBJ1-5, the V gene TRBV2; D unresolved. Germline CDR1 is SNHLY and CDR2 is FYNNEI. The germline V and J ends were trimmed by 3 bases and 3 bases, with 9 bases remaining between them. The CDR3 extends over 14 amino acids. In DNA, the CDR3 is TGTGCCAGCAGTGATCAGGACTACAATCAGCCCCAGCATTTT. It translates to CASSDQDYNQPQHF. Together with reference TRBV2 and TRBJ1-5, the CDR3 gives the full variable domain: EPEVTQTPSHQVTQMGQEVILRCVPISNHLYFYWYRQILGQKVEFLVSFYNNEISEKSEIFDDQFSVERPDGSNFTLKIRSTKLEDSAMYFCASSDQDYNQPQHFGDGTRLSIL.

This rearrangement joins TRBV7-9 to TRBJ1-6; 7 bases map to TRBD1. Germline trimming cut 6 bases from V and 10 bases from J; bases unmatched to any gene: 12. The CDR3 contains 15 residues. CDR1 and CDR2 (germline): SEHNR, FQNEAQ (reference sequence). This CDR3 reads CASSRTGEEVSPLHF. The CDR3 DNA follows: TGTGCCAGCAGTCGAACAGGGGAAGAGGTCTCACCCCTCCACTTT.

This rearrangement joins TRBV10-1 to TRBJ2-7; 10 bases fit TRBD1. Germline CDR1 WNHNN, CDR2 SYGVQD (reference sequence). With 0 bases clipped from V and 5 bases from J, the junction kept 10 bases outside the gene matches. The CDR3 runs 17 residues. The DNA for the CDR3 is TGCGCCAGCAGTGAGTCGGAATCCCGGGACAGGGGCCACGAGCAGTACTTC. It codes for CASSESESRDRGHEQYF.

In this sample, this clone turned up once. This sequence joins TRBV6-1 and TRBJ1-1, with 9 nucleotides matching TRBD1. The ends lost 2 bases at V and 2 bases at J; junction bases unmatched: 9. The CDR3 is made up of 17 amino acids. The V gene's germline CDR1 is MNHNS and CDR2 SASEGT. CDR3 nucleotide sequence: TGTGCCAGCAGTGAAAGGGACAGGGAGATGGGAAACACTGAAGCTTTCTTT. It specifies CASSERDREMGNTEAFF.

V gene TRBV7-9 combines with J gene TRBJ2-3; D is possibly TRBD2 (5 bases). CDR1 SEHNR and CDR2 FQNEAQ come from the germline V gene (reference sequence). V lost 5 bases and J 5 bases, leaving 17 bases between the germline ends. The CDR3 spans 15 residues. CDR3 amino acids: CASSPSGGPGDTQYF. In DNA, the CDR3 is TGTGCCAGCAGCCCTTCGGGCGGGCCCGGAGATACGCAGTATTTT.

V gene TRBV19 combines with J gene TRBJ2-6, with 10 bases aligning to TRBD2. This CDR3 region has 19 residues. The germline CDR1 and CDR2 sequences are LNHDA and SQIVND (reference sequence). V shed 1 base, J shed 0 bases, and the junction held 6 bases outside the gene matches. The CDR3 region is CASSIGLASGSSGANVLTF. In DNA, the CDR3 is TGTGCCAGTAGTATAGGGTTGGCTAGCGGGAGCTCTGGGGCCAACGTCCTGACTTTC. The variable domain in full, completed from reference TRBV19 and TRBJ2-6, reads DGGITQSPKYLFRKEGQNVTLSCEQNLNHDAMYWYRQDPGQGLRLIYYSQIVNDFQKGDIAEGYSVSREKKESFPLTVTSAQKNPTAFYLCASSIGLASGSSGANVLTFGAGSRLTVL.

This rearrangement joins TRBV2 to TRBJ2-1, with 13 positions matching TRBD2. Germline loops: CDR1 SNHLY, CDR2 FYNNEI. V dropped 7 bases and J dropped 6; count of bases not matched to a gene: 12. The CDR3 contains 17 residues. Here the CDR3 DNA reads TGTGCCAGCATTTTACTAGCGGGGGGGCCCCGCCCCAATGAGCAGTTCTTC. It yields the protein CASILLAGGPRPNEQFF.

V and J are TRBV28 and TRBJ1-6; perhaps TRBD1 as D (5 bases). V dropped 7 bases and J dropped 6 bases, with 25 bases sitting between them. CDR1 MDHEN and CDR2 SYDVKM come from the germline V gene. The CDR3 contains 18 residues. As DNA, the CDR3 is TGTGCCAGCATGAAGTTTATGAGGGGTTCGGGGGTTAATTCACCCCTCCACTTT. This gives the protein CASMKFMRGSGVNSPLHF.

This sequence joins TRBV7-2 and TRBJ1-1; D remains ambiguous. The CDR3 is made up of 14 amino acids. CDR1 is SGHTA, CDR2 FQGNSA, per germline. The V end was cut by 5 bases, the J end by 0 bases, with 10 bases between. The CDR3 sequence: CASSRGWVNTEAFF. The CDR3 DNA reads TGTGCCAGCAGCCGCGGTTGGGTGAACACTGAAGCTTTCTTT. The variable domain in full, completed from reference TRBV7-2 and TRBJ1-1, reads GAGVSQSPSNKVTEKGKDVELRCDPISGHTALYWYRQSLGQGLEFLIYFQGNSAPDKSGLPSDRFSAERTGGSVSTLTIQRTQQEDSAVYLCASSRGWVNTEAFFGQGTRLTVV.

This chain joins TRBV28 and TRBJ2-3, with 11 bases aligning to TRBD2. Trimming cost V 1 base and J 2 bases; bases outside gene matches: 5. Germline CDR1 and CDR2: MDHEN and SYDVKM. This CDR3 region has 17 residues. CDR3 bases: TGTGCCAGCAGTTTATATGCACTAGCGGGGGACACAGATACGCAGTATTTT. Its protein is CASSLYALAGDTDTQYF.

The CDR3 bases are TGTGCCAGCAGTTTGGGACAGGGGGGTGAAGCTTTCTTT. Its translation is CASSLGQGGEAFF. The gene calls are TRBV27 and TRBJ1-1; 11 bases fit TRBD1. In germline, CDR1 is MNHEY, CDR2 SMNVEV (reference sequence). CDR3 length: 13 amino acids. V dropped 3 bases and J dropped 7; count of bases not matched to a gene: 1.

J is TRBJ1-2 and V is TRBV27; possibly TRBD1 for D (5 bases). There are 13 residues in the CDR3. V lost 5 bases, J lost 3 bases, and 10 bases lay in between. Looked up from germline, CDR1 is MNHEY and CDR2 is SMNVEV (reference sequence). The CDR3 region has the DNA TGTGCCAGCAGTCCGGGGGACCACTATGGCTACACCTTC. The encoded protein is CASSPGDHYGYTF.

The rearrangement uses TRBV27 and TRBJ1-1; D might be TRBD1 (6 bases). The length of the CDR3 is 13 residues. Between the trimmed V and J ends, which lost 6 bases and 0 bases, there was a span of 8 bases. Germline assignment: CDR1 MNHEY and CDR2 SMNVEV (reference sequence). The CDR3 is CASRDSMNTEAFF. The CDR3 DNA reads TGTGCCAGCAGGGACAGCATGAACACTGAAGCTTTCTTT.

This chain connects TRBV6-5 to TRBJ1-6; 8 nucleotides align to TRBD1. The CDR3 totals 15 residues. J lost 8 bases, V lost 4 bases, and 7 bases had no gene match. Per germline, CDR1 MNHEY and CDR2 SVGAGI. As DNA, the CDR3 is TGTGCCAGCAGTTTGTGGACAGGGAAGGATTCACCCCTCCACTTT. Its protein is CASSLWTGKDSPLHF.

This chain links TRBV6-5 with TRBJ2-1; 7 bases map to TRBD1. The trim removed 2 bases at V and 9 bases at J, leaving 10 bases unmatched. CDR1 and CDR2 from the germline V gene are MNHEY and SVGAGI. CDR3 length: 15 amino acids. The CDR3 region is CASSYGDRDHPEQFF. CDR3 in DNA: TGTGCCAGCAGTTACGGGGACAGAGATCATCCTGAGCAGTTCTTC.

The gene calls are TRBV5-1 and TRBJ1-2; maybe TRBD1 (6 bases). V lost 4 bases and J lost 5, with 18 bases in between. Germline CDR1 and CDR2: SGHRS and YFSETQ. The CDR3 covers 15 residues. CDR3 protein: CASSQSPGHQYGYTF. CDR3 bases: TGCGCCAGCAGCCAAAGCCCGGGACACCAGTATGGCTACACCTTC.

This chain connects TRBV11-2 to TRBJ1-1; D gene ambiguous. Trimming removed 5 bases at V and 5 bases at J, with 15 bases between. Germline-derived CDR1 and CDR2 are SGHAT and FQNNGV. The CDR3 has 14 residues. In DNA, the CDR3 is TGTGCCAGCAGCCGTCGACGAGGTGGAACTGAAGCTTTCTTT. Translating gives CASSRRRGGTEAFF.

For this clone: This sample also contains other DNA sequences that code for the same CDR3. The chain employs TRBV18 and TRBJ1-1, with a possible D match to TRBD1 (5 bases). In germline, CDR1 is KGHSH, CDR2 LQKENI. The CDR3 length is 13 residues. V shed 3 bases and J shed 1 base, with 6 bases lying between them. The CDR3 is CASSPGQNTEAFF. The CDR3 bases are TGTGCCAGCTCACCTGGACAGAACACTGAAGCTTTCTTT.

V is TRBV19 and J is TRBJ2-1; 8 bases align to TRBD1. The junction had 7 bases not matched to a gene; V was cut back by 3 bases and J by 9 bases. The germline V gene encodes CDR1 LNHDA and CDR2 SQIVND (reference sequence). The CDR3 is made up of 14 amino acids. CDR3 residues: CASSIGGQVTEQFF. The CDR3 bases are TGTGCCAGTAGTATTGGGGGACAGGTTACTGAGCAGTTCTTC.

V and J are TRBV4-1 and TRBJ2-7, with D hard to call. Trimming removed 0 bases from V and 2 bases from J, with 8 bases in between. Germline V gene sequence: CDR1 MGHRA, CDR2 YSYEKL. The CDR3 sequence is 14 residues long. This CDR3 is CASSQDAGPYEQYV. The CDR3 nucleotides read TGCGCCAGCAGCCAAGATGCAGGCCCCTACGAGCAGTACGTC.

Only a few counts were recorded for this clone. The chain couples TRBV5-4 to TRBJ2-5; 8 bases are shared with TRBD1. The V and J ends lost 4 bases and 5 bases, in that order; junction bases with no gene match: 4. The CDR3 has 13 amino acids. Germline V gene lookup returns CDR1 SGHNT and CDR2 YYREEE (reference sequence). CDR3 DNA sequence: TGTGCCAGCAGCCAATGGACAGGGGAGACCCAGTACTTC. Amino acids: CASSQWTGETQYF.

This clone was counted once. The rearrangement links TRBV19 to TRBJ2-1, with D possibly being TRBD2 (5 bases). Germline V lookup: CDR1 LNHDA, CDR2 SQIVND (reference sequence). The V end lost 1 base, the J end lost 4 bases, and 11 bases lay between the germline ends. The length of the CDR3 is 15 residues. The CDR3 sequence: CASSIVWERYNEQFF. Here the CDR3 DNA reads TGTGCCAGTAGTATAGTCTGGGAGCGGTACAATGAGCAGTTCTTC.